This TCR beta chain was found in a study of shared T cell receptors in the human thymus. Clones were sequenced by immunoSEQ multiplex PCR, and TCRdb holds only the in-frame ones, with some missing. The table has 640,000 or so clones, about 87% seen once. The sample was also linked to a second study, of human thymus T cells. That paper states: Thymus was obtained from resections taken during corrective heart surgery. It looked as if thymic and blood repertoires used V and J genes in a biased way. Reports from related research described highly overlapping thymic repertoires among unrelated individuals.

The receptor was derived from a boy under three years old with a congenital heart defect. Sequenced: thymocytes.

The CDR3: CASSLDQGTGDTSGANVLTF. The CDR3 DNA reads TGTGCCAGCAGCTTAGATCAGGGAACAGGGGACACCTCTGGGGCCAACGTCCTGACTTTC. The gene calls are TRBV11-2 and TRBJ2-6; 7 bases match TRBD1. Unmatched junction bases numbered 11, after V lost 0 bases and J lost 0 bases. The germline V gene has CDR1 SGHAT and CDR2 FQNNGV. The CDR3 totals 20 residues.